These 20 T cell receptor beta chains originate from one sample sequenced in a study of shared clonotypes between healthy human individuals. The method was immunoSEQ multiplex PCR; TCRdb's version includes in-frame clones alone and lacks a portion of them. This sample has more than 400,000 clones; around 80% occur once, and the top ten carry about 12%. Sequenced material: PBMCs. The receptors stem from a woman aged 35 to 49 in good health. Some clones in this sample may be carry-over from other donors' samples.

The rearrangement links TRBV2 to TRBJ2-3; tentatively, D is TRBD1 (5 bases). The ends were cut back, 6 bases at V and 0 bases at J, with 10 bases in the middle. From germline, CDR1 is SNHLY and CDR2 FYNNEI. The CDR3 spans 14 residues. The CDR3 loop is CASRGRISTDTQYF. DNA of the CDR3: TGTGCCAGCAGGGGGCGGATAAGCACAGATACGCAGTATTTT.

In regard to this clone: The conserved closing phenylalanine or tryptophan is absent in this CDR3, likely reflecting a read error. The chain carries TRBV27 and TRBJ2-3; 8 positions match TRBD1. The CDR3 length is 19 residues. Germline V gene lookup returns CDR1 MNHEY and CDR2 SMNVEV (reference sequence). V was clipped by 6 bases and J by 6 bases; unmatched bases: 23. CDR3 protein: CASSTPTWTGWFSPDTQYL. The CDR3 nucleotides read TGTGCCAGCAGCACACCAACATGGACAGGGTGGTTTTCCCCGGATACGCAGTATCTT.

This sequence joins TRBV5-4 and TRBJ1-1, with 7 bases fitting TRBD1. The length of the CDR3 is 14 residues. The germline V gene has CDR1 SGHNT and CDR2 YYREEE (reference sequence). The junction had 8 bases not matched to a gene; V was cut back by 4 bases and J by 5 bases. In nucleotides, the CDR3 is TGTGCCAGCAGCCCCCAGGGGGGGGAAACTGAAGCTTTCTTT. It is translated as CASSPQGGETEAFF.

The chain couples TRBV5-1 to TRBJ1-2; TRBD1 agrees at 7 bases. This CDR3 is built from 15 residues. V was pared by 0 bases and J by 6 bases, with 8 bases of the junction left unmatched. CDR1 and CDR2 from the germline V gene are SGHRS and YFSETQ. CDR3 in amino acids: CASSLGTGDWNGYTF. CDR3 nucleotides: TGCGCCAGCAGCTTGGGGACAGGAGATTGGAATGGCTACACCTTC.

This clone has a single count. The genes are TRBV7-2 and TRBJ2-7, with D tentatively TRBD2 (5 bases). The CDR3 has 15 amino acids. Germline V gene sequence: CDR1 SGHTA, CDR2 FQGNSA. The V end lost 3 bases, the J end lost 0 bases, and 12 bases lay between the germline ends. CDR3 in DNA: TGTGCCAGCAGCTTCGGGTGGGAGCGCTCCTACGAGCAGTACTTC. This codes for CASSFGWERSYEQYF.

J is TRBJ2-1 and V is TRBV7-2, with D possibly being TRBD1 or TRBD2 (5 bases each). Germline loops: CDR1 SGHTA, CDR2 FQGNSA. Trimming pared 5 bases from V and 9 bases from J, leaving 14 bases between. The CDR3 contains 13 residues. CDR3 nucleotides: TGTGCCAGCAGCCAATGGGGGTATACTGAGCAGTTCTTC. Protein product: CASSQWGYTEQFF. Filled out from reference TRBV7-2 and TRBJ2-1, the complete variable domain reads GAGVSQSPSNKVTEKGKDVELRCDPISGHTALYWYRQSLGQGLEFLIYFQGNSAPDKSGLPSDRFSAERTGGSVSTLTIQRTQQEDSAVYLCASSQWGYTEQFFGPGTRLTVL.

The chain joins TRBV6-5 to TRBJ1-3; no definite D call. Germline CDR1 MNHEY, CDR2 SVGAGI. The CDR3 covers 13 residues. The V and J ends lost 7 bases and 0 bases respectively, with 7 bases between them. CDR3 nucleotide sequence: TGTGCCAGCACCTCAGGCTCTGGAAACACCATATATTTT. Protein product: CASTSGSGNTIYF.

The chain couples TRBV7-3 to TRBJ2-5; D remains ambiguous. V was trimmed by 2 bases and J by 1 base, leaving 8 bases between them. The CDR3 is 14 residues long. Germline CDR1 reads SGHTA; CDR2 reads FQGTGA. CDR3 amino acids: CASSLSARQETQYF. As DNA, the CDR3 is TGTGCCAGCAGCTTATCCGCCCGCCAAGAGACCCAGTACTTC.

The V and J genes are TRBV7-8 and TRBJ1-5, with a possible D match to TRBD1 (5 bases). V was clipped by 5 bases and J by 0 bases, with 11 bases between them. Germline values: CDR1 SGHVS, CDR2 FQNEAQ. This CDR3 has 15 amino acids. This CDR3 reads CASSQWGLSNQPQHF. Written as DNA, the CDR3 is TGTGCCAGCAGCCAGTGGGGCCTTAGCAATCAGCCCCAGCATTTT.

The count of this clone is one. The gene calls are TRBV6-1 and TRBJ2-1, with 7 bases fitting TRBD2. The V gene end was trimmed by 6 bases and the J gene end by 9 bases; junction bases not matched to a gene: 14. The CDR3 contains 15 residues. Germline CDR1 and CDR2: MNHNS and SASEGT. Written as DNA, the CDR3 is TGTGCCAGCAGCGGGAGAGGGCAGCGGGGCACTGAGCAGTTCTTC. This gives the protein CASSGRGQRGTEQFF.

Details on this clone: A read error is possible here, since a much larger clone lies one base away. The chain couples TRBV7-9 to TRBJ2-3; 13 bases are shared with TRBD2. This CDR3 contains 16 residues. Germline lookup yields CDR1 SEHNR and CDR2 FQNEAQ (reference sequence). Trimming removed 4 bases from V and 0 bases from J; junction bases left unmatched: 1. The CDR3 sequence: CASSSGLAGSTDTQYF. The CDR3 nucleotides are TGTGCCAGCAGCTCGGGACTAGCGGGGAGCACAGATACGCAGTATTTT. The full variable domain, its missing parts supplied by reference TRBV7-9 and TRBJ2-3, is DTGVSQNPRHKITKRGQNVTFRCDPISEHNRLYWYRQTLGQGPEFLTYFQNEAQLEKSRLLSDRFSAERPKGSFSTLEIQRTEQGDSAMYLCASSSGLAGSTDTQYFGPGTRLTVL.

V and J are TRBV7-9 and TRBJ1-1; 12 bases line up with TRBD1. Germline lookup yields CDR1 SEHNR and CDR2 FQNEAQ (reference sequence). The CDR3 totals 16 residues. V lost 5 bases and J lost 6; bases outside the gene matches: 10. The CDR3 sequence is CASSAQTGTGGSEAFF. DNA of the CDR3: TGTGCCAGCAGCGCACAAACCGGGACAGGGGGCTCTGAAGCTTTCTTT.

The chain combines TRBV7-3 with TRBJ2-7; TRBD2 matches at 8 bases. This CDR3 is built from 16 residues. Germline values: CDR1 SGHTA, CDR2 FQGTGA. After removal of 3 bases from V and 6 bases from J, the junction contained 13 bases not matched to a gene. The CDR3 coding sequence is TGTGCCAGCAGCTTGGGCGGTGGAGCGGGAGAGGTCGAGCAGTACTTC. Translating it yields CASSLGGGAGEVEQYF.

This clone was observed once. V and J are TRBV5-4 and TRBJ2-3; TRBD2 matches at 16 bases. CDR1 and CDR2 (germline): SGHNT, YYREEE (reference sequence). CDR3 length: 19 residues. The ends lost 4 bases at V and 3 bases at J; junction bases unmatched: 11. The CDR3 DNA sequence: TGTGCCAGCAGCACTGGGACTAGCGGGAGGGCCCTGATTACAGATACGCAGTATTTT. This sequence encodes CASSTGTSGRALITDTQYF.

The V and J genes are TRBV7-9 and TRBJ2-7; TRBD1 aligns across 8 bases. Trimming took 5 bases from V and 3 from J; bases not matched to a gene: 12. The CDR3 loop spans 16 amino acids. Germline-derived CDR1 and CDR2 are SEHNR and FQNEAQ (reference sequence). The CDR3 here is CASSRPGQETFYEQYF. The CDR3, as DNA: TGTGCCAGCAGCCGCCCGGGACAGGAGACCTTCTACGAGCAGTACTTC. Based on the CDR3 plus reference TRBV7-9 and TRBJ2-7, the full variable domain is DTGVSQNPRHKITKRGQNVTFRCDPISEHNRLYWYRQTLGQGPEFLTYFQNEAQLEKSRLLSDRFSAERPKGSFSTLEIQRTEQGDSAMYLCASSRPGQETFYEQYFGPGTRLTVT.

The CDR3 DNA reads TGTGCCAGCAAACTAGCGTCGGAGGCCTCCGAGCAGTACTTC. Its protein is CASKLASEASEQYF. The chain combines TRBV6-5 with TRBJ2-7, with 7 bases matching TRBD2. Looked up from germline, CDR1 is MNHEY and CDR2 is SVGAGI. V trimming: 7 bases; J trimming: 6 bases; junction bases outside the gene matches: 12. The CDR3 runs to 14 residues.

The rearrangement joins TRBV5-4 to TRBJ2-2, with D possibly matching TRBD2 (6 bases). V lost 2 bases, J lost 0 bases, and 11 bases lay in between. The germline V gene encodes CDR1 SGHNT and CDR2 YYREEE (reference sequence). The length of the CDR3 is 16 residues. CDR3: CASSFRRGANTGELFF. The CDR3 region has the DNA TGTGCCAGCAGCTTCCGGCGGGGAGCGAACACCGGGGAGCTGTTTTTT.

This chain joins TRBV30 and TRBJ2-2; no reliable D call. CDR1 is GTSNPN and CDR2 is SVGIG in the germline V gene (reference sequence). The CDR3 totals 13 residues. This chain's CDR3 is CGTGRANTGELFF. CDR3 DNA sequence: TGTGGGACCGGGCGTGCGAACACCGGGGAGCTGTTTTTT.

The chain uses TRBV2 and TRBJ2-7, with TRBD2 identical over 11 bases. This CDR3 is built from 16 residues. Germline CDR1 and CDR2: SNHLY and FYNNEI. Trimming cost V 5 bases and J 3 bases; bases outside gene matches: 9. This CDR3 reads CASSPMGLAVFYEQYF. The CDR3, as DNA: TGTGCCAGCAGTCCCATGGGACTAGCGGTTTTCTACGAGCAGTACTTC.

The V call is TRBV6-1, the J call TRBJ2-5; D is uncertain. Looked up from germline, CDR1 is MNHNS and CDR2 is SASEGT. V lost 5 bases and J 1 base, leaving 5 bases between the germline ends. The CDR3 runs to 12 residues. The CDR3, as DNA: TGTGCCAGCAGTAGATCCCAAGAGACCCAGTACTTC. Protein product: CASSRSQETQYF.